This TCR beta chain was observed in a study of OX40 agonist ivuxolimab in advanced cancers. Trimming pared 3 bases from V and 11 bases from J, leaving 12 bases between. The CDR3 contains 12 residues. The germline gives CDR1 SEHNR, CDR2 FQNEAQ (reference sequence). Sequenced by immunoSEQ multiplex PCR; TCRdb stores in-frame clones only, minus some. The sample consists of more than 80,000 clones, about 89% of them appearing once. The source is an adult with an advanced solid tumor such as melanoma, head and neck, liver or kidney cancer. The chain couples TRBV7-9 to TRBJ2-3; TRBD2 is a possible D gene (6 bases). Material: CD4+ or CD8+ T cells sorted from blood, obtained in a trial of the OX40 agonist ivuxolimab. The CDR3 DNA is TGTGCCAGCAGCTTGGGCGGGGTAGAGCAGTATTTT. It specifies CASSLGGVEQYF.